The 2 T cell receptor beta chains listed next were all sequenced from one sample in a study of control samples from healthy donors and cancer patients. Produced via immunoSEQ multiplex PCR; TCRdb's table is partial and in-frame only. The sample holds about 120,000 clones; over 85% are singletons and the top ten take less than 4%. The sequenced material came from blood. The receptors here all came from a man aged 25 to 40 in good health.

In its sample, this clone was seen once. CDR3 in amino acids: CASSTGQGHGTQYF. The CDR3 DNA sequence: TGTGCCAGTAGTACGGGACAGGGGCACGGTACGCAGTATTTT. The rearrangement uses TRBV19 and TRBJ2-3; 10 nucleotides agree with TRBD1. The CDR3 spans 14 residues. Germline lookup yields CDR1 LNHDA and CDR2 SQIVND (reference sequence). Germline trimming cut 4 bases from V and 8 bases from J; bases unmatched to any gene: 6.

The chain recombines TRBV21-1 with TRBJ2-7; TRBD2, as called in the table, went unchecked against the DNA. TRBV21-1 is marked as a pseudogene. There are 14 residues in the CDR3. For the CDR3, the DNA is TGTGCCAGCAGTGAAACCGGGACTGGGGGATTCGACGGCTTC. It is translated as CASSETGTGGFDGF.